The 27 T cell receptor beta chains below were found in one sample sequenced in a study of blood T cell repertoires in COVID-19. Clones were sequenced by immunoSEQ multiplex PCR, and TCRdb holds only the in-frame ones, with some missing. The table has 470,000 or so clones, roughly 89% seen once. The source material was peripheral blood. The origin of the receptors is a woman in her twenties or thirties with acute or convalescent COVID-19.

The chain recombines TRBV10-2 with TRBJ1-1, with D perhaps TRBD1 (5 bases). Trimming removed 0 bases at V and 7 bases at J, with 9 bases between. Germline V CDR1 and CDR2: WSHSY, SAAADI. The CDR3 runs to 13 residues. The CDR3 DNA follows: TGCGCCAGCAGTGAGTCGGGCCAGGGTGAAGCTTTCTTT. Translation gives CASSESGQGEAFF.

The V call is TRBV2, the J call TRBJ2-2, with TRBD1 matching over 8 bases. The V gene end was trimmed by 4 bases and the J gene end by 13 bases; junction bases not matched to a gene: 11. The germline gives CDR1 SNHLY, CDR2 FYNNEI. This CDR3 comprises 14 residues. The DNA for the CDR3 is TGTGCCAGCAGTGGACGGGACAGGTTTGAGAGGCTGTTTTTT. It is translated as CASSGRDRFERLFF.

This chain uses TRBV24-1 with TRBJ1-2, with 8 bases lining up with TRBD1. CDR3 length: 16 residues. Germline V gene sequence: CDR1 KGHDR, CDR2 SFDVKD. J was trimmed by 3 bases and V by 3 bases; bases with no gene match: 8. In DNA, the CDR3 is TGTGCCACCAGTGATCCACGACAGGGGAATTACTATGGCTACACCTTC. Translating gives CATSDPRQGNYYGYTF.

This rearrangement joins TRBV7-9 to TRBJ2-3; D may be TRBD1 (6 bases). Trimming removed 6 bases at V and 2 bases at J, with 18 bases between. The CDR3 is made up of 16 amino acids. CDR1 SEHNR and CDR2 FQNEAQ come from the germline V gene (reference sequence). This CDR3 is CASSWPGHTLTDTQYF. The CDR3 nucleotides read TGTGCCAGCAGTTGGCCGGGACACACACTCACAGATACGCAGTATTTT.

This clone was seen just once. This chain uses TRBV7-9 with TRBJ2-5; D remains ambiguous. Trimming cost V 4 bases and J 0 bases, with 6 bases left between them. Germline V gene lookup returns CDR1 SEHNR and CDR2 FQNEAQ (reference sequence). CDR3 length equals 13 residues. CDR3 amino acids: CASSSRYQETQYF. The DNA of the CDR3 is TGTGCCAGCAGCTCCAGGTACCAAGAGACCCAGTACTTC.

CDR3 in DNA: TGCGCCAGCAGCTTGGCCGACAGGTTTGCCGGGGAGCTGTTTTTT. Translated, it gives CASSLADRFAGELFF. The J gene is TRBJ2-2, the V gene TRBV5-1; D possibly corresponds to TRBD1 (6 bases). CDR1 SGHRS and CDR2 YFSETQ come from the germline V gene. Deletions cut 0 bases from V and 6 bases from J, with 12 bases between. The CDR3 totals 15 residues.

This clone was recorded only once. The chain joins TRBV28 to TRBJ1-2; TRBD1 might be the D (6 bases). From germline, CDR1 is MDHEN and CDR2 SYDVKM. There are 16 residues in the CDR3. The V end was cut by 4 bases, the J end by 4 bases, with 19 bases between. CDR3 protein: CASSSRSRQAFYGYTF. The CDR3 DNA reads as TGTGCCAGCAGTTCTCGATCAAGACAGGCGTTCTATGGCTACACCTTC.

This chain joins TRBV10-1 and TRBJ1-6; D unclear. CDR3 length: 12 amino acids. The ends were cut back, 6 bases at V and 10 bases at J, with 10 bases in the middle. The germline V gene encodes CDR1 WNHNN and CDR2 SYGVQD (reference sequence). The DNA of the CDR3 is TGCGCCAGCAGCCCCCCGGGATCACCCCTCCACTTT. This gives the protein CASSPPGSPLHF.

The rearrangement joins TRBV29-1 to TRBJ2-3; D might be TRBD2 (6 bases). With 6 bases removed from V and 6 bases from J, the gap between germline ends came to 25 bases. The CDR3 spans 16 residues. Germline loops: CDR1 SQVTM, CDR2 ANQGSEA. The CDR3, as DNA: TGCAGCGTCGACCCGACTAGGGCCACTACGTCCGATACGCAGTATTTT. Translating gives CSVDPTRATTSDTQYF.

The CDR3 reads CASSPPYRDRGRNTEAFF. CDR3 nucleotide sequence: TGTGCCAGCAGCCCCCCCTACAGAGATCGAGGGCGGAACACTGAAGCTTTCTTT. This chain connects TRBV4-2 to TRBJ1-1; D gene unclear. V was trimmed by 4 bases and J by 1 base, leaving 22 bases between them. Germline V gives CDR1 LGHNA, CDR2 YNFKEQ. The CDR3 is 18 amino acids.

The chain is built from TRBV2 and TRBJ2-7; maybe TRBD1 (6 bases). In germline, CDR1 is SNHLY, CDR2 FYNNEI. V lost 5 bases and J 0 bases, leaving 14 bases between the germline ends. The CDR3 has 15 residues. CDR3 in DNA: TGTGCCAGCAGTAAAGGACAGTTCTCCTCCTACGAGCAGTACTTC. The encoded protein is CASSKGQFSSYEQYF.

The chain recombines TRBV30 with TRBJ1-1; no firm D call. Trimming removed 0 bases from V and 1 base from J, with 6 bases in between. The CDR3 length is 13 residues. The germline gives CDR1 GTSNPN, CDR2 SVGIG (reference sequence). This CDR3 is CAWSVGRNTEAFF. The DNA of the CDR3 is TGTGCCTGGAGTGTAGGGAGGAACACTGAAGCTTTCTTT. Together with reference TRBV30 and TRBJ1-1, the CDR3 gives the full variable domain: SQTIHQWPATLVQPVGSPLSLECTVEGTSNPNLYWYRQAAGRGLQLLFYSVGIGQISSEVPQNLSASRPQDRQFILSSKKLLLSDSGFYLCAWSVGRNTEAFFGQGTRLTVV.

The chain carries TRBV2 and TRBJ2-7; maybe TRBD2 (5 bases). The CDR3 has 15 amino acids. V dropped 3 bases and J dropped 2 bases, with 14 bases sitting between them. The germline gives CDR1 SNHLY, CDR2 FYNNEI. The CDR3 is CASSEADLRTYEQYF. CDR3 nucleotides: TGTGCCAGCAGTGAGGCGGACTTACGGACCTACGAGCAGTACTTC.

The CDR3 sequence is CASSPGPNSGNTIYF. The CDR3 nucleotides read TGTGCCAGCAGCCCTGGGCCCAACTCTGGAAACACCATATATTTT. The chain joins TRBV28 to TRBJ1-3; D remains ambiguous. Germline lookup yields CDR1 MDHEN and CDR2 SYDVKM. This CDR3 is 15 amino acids long. The V end was cut by 6 bases, the J end by 0 bases, with 12 bases between. Full variable domain (remainder filled in from reference TRBV28 and TRBJ1-3): DVKVTQSSRYLVKRTGEKVFLECVQDMDHENMFWYRQDPGLGLRLIYFSYDVKMKEKGDIPEGYSVSREKKERFSLILESASTNQTSMYLCASSPGPNSGNTIYFGEGSWLTVV.

A single count supports this clone. This chain uses TRBV16 with TRBJ2-1; 8 bases map to TRBD2. The CDR3 covers 17 residues. Germline CDR1 is KGHSY and CDR2 is FQNENV. V was pared by 2 bases and J by 0 bases, with 6 bases of the junction left unmatched. Here the CDR3 DNA reads TGTGCCAGCAGCCAAGCATTCGGGGGGGGCTCCTACAATGAGCAGTTCTTC. Its translation is CASSQAFGGGSYNEQFF.

The chain is built from TRBV7-9 and TRBJ2-3; possibly TRBD2 for D (5 bases). Germline V gene sequence: CDR1 SEHNR, CDR2 FQNEAQ (reference sequence). This CDR3 has 17 amino acids. Trimming took off 1 base at V and 4 bases at J, with 18 bases between the two ends. The CDR3 region is CASSLGPHLARADTQYF. The CDR3 nucleotides read TGTGCCAGCAGCTTAGGCCCACATTTGGCGAGGGCAGATACGCAGTATTTT. Based on the CDR3 plus reference TRBV7-9 and TRBJ2-3, the full variable domain is DTGVSQNPRHKITKRGQNVTFRCDPISEHNRLYWYRQTLGQGPEFLTYFQNEAQLEKSRLLSDRFSAERPKGSFSTLEIQRTEQGDSAMYLCASSLGPHLARADTQYFGPGTRLTVL.

V is TRBV6-4 and J is TRBJ1-2; D gene unclear. In germline, CDR1 is MRHNA, CDR2 SNTAGT. The CDR3 loop spans 15 amino acids. V was trimmed by 5 bases and J by 6 bases, leaving 19 bases between them. The CDR3: CASSNSRAWSDGYTF. The CDR3 DNA sequence: TGTGCCAGCAGTAATTCGAGGGCCTGGTCGGATGGCTACACCTTC.

This clone was found once. This chain connects TRBV12-3 or TRBV12-4 to TRBJ2-7, with D possibly matching TRBD1 (6 bases). CDR3 length equals 13 residues. Trimming pared 4 bases from V and 1 base from J, leaving 8 bases between. CDR3 sequence (DNA): TGTGCCAGCAGTTCAACAGGGTCCTACGAGCAGTACTTC. Its protein is CASSSTGSYEQYF.

V usage is TRBV7-8 and J usage is TRBJ1-2, with D tentatively TRBD1 (5 bases). This CDR3 contains 14 residues. Germline assignment: CDR1 SGHVS and CDR2 FQNEAQ. V was trimmed by 2 bases and J by 5 bases, leaving 12 bases between them. The CDR3 loop reads CASSLTQGSYGYTF. CDR3 bases: TGTGCCAGCAGCTTAACCCAGGGATCATATGGCTACACCTTC.

This clone was seen once. The chain links TRBV12-3 or TRBV12-4 to TRBJ2-7; tentative D call: TRBD1 (5 bases). V lost 4 bases and J lost 3, with 10 bases in between. This CDR3 is 13 amino acids long. In nucleotides, the CDR3 is TGTGCCAGCAGTTCGGACACGTACTACGAGCAGTACTTC. Protein: CASSSDTYYEQYF.

The chain couples TRBV9 to TRBJ2-1, with 9 positions matching TRBD2. V lost 2 bases to trimming and J lost 6 bases; unmatched junction nucleotides: 3. CDR3 length equals 14 residues. CDR1 and CDR2 from the germline V gene are SGDLS and YYNGEE. This chain's CDR3 is CASSVSGGTNEQFF. DNA of the CDR3: TGTGCCAGCAGCGTTAGCGGGGGCACCAATGAGCAGTTCTTC.

This rearrangement joins TRBV28 to TRBJ2-7; TRBD2 agrees at 10 bases. V dropped 8 bases and J dropped 2; count of bases not matched to a gene: 9. Per the germline V gene, CDR1 is MDHEN and CDR2 is SYDVKM. The CDR3 sequence is 15 residues long. CDR3 nucleotide sequence: TGTGCCAGCTTTCATAGCGGGGGGATCCCCTACGAGCAGTACTTC. Its translation: CASFHSGGIPYEQYF.

The V call is TRBV5-4, the J call TRBJ2-1, with D unclear. This CDR3 spans 14 amino acids. The germline gives CDR1 SGHNT, CDR2 YYREEE (reference sequence). V was clipped by 1 base and J by 3 bases, with 8 bases between them. CDR3 DNA sequence: TGTGCCAGCAGCTTGATCCCAGACTACAATGAGCAGTTCTTC. Its translation is CASSLIPDYNEQFF.

This clone has a single count. This rearrangement joins TRBV27 to TRBJ1-6; the D is unclear. The CDR3 has 12 residues. Germline CDR1 is MNHEY and CDR2 is SMNVEV (reference sequence). Deletions cut 4 bases from V and 11 bases from J, with 9 bases between. The CDR3 DNA reads as TGTGCCAGCAGTTCCGGGTCTGCACCCCTCCACTTT. Translation gives CASSSGSAPLHF.

Notes on this clone: Additional DNA sequences in this sample encode the identical CDR3. V gene TRBV12-3 or TRBV12-4 combines with J gene TRBJ1-2; TRBD1 matches 7 bases. Unmatched junction bases numbered 6, after V lost 6 bases and J lost 8 bases. The CDR3 runs 12 residues. The CDR3 spells CASSLAGGGYTF. The CDR3 DNA is TGTGCCAGCAGCCTAGCAGGGGGAGGCTACACCTTC.

The chain has TRBV30 and TRBJ2-3, with 7 positions matching TRBD2. This CDR3 region has 14 residues. V was clipped by 3 bases and J by 5 bases; unmatched bases: 8. The germline V gene has CDR1 GTSNPN and CDR2 SVGIG (reference sequence). The CDR3 loop reads CAWSIAGKVDTQYF. The CDR3 nucleotides read TGTGCCTGGAGCATAGCGGGTAAAGTAGATACGCAGTATTTT.

The chain has TRBV6-2 or TRBV6-3 and TRBJ2-1; no firm D call. There are 16 residues in the CDR3. V was trimmed by 4 bases and J by 5 bases, leaving 18 bases between them. From germline, CDR1 is MNHEY and CDR2 SVGEGT. The CDR3 sequence is CASSSPRRGRDNEQFF. CDR3 DNA: TGTGCCAGCAGTTCTCCCCGCCGTGGTCGGGACAATGAGCAGTTCTTC.